This entry concerns a single T cell receptor beta chain. The antigen is undetermined. This specimen belongs to a study of immune heterogeneity within non-small cell lung tumors. Regarding the study as a whole: Although only moderate, the correlation of local T-cell clonality with local tumor mutational burden was significant (R roughly 0.35).

Multiplex PCR was performed with 32 V and 13 J primers, and it amplified TCR beta CDR3. TCRdb ran MiXCR on the multiplex PCR reads and lists one entry per CDR3 protein. The sample holds more than 10,000 distinct CDR3 sequences, approximately 22% seen once. At approximately 600 ng per sample, bulk tumor genomic DNA provided the template. In surgery, several biopsies were collected from each primary tumor at widely spaced sites. Enrolled patients presented with newly diagnosed, previously untreated non-small cell lung cancer and underwent curative surgery. From germline, CDR1 is SGHRS and CDR2 YFSETQ. V was shortened by 7 bases and J by 3 bases, with 16 bases between the two germline ends. The CDR3 is 15 amino acids.

The sample comprised lung tumor tissue. The rearrangement links TRBV5-1 to TRBJ1-4; a possible D gene is TRBD1 (6 bases). This sequence was found in a man between 50 and 59 years old with non-small cell lung cancer. This CDR3 is CASSFSGASNEKLFF. The DNA for the CDR3 is TGCGCCAGCTCTTTTTCGGGGGCCTCTAATGAAAAACTGTTTTTT.